Shown below are 21 T cell receptor beta chains from a single sample sequenced in a study of T cells after yellow fever vaccination. From the 5' RACE reads, TCRdb called clonotypes with MiXCR, one entry per CDR3 protein. The sample includes over 150,000 distinct CDR3 sequences, roughly 6.2% of them seen just once. The sequencing used CD4+ T cells sorted from PBMCs, collected on the day of the first yellow fever vaccination. These receptors were taken from a man younger than 35 who received the YFV17D yellow fever vaccine.

This clonotype was seen ten or more times. The chain couples TRBV5-4 to TRBJ2-1; TRBD2 agrees at 13 bases. The J segment lost 6 bases and the V segment lost 4 bases, leaving 7 bases of the junction unmatched. The CDR3 runs 16 residues. CDR1 is SGHNT, CDR2 YYREEE, per germline (reference sequence). The CDR3 here is CASSRGLAGEGNEQFF. CDR3 bases: TGTGCCAGCAGCCGTGGACTAGCGGGGGAAGGCAATGAGCAGTTCTTC.

Only a few counts were recorded for this clonotype. The chain couples TRBV5-1 to TRBJ1-1; 7 bases match TRBD1. V was pared by 2 bases and J by 7 bases, with 5 bases of the junction left unmatched. The germline CDR1 and CDR2 sequences are SGHRS and YFSETQ. This CDR3 contains 13 residues. CDR3 region: CASSFQGGDEAFF. The CDR3 DNA reads TGCGCCAGCAGCTTCCAGGGGGGCGATGAAGCTTTCTTT.

Details on this clonotype: A read error may account for a junction end that differs from germline. The J gene is TRBJ1-6, the V gene TRBV12-3 or TRBV12-4; D call uncertain. This CDR3 contains 12 residues. CDR3 sequence: CARSLLNAPLHF. The DNA of the CDR3 is TGTGCCCGCAGTTTATTGAATGCACCCCTCCACTTT.

The chain combines TRBV3-1 with TRBJ1-3; D remains ambiguous. The CDR3 covers 14 residues. Trimming cost V 4 bases and J 1 base, with 8 bases left between them. The germline CDR1 and CDR2 sequences are LGHDT and YNNKEL (reference sequence). The CDR3 coding sequence is TGTGCCAGCAGCCCAGTCCCTTCTGGAAACACCATATATTTT. This encodes CASSPVPSGNTIYF.

The sample holds many counts of this clonotype. J is TRBJ2-3 and V is TRBV18; tentative D call: TRBD2 (5 bases). The CDR3 extends over 18 amino acids. Germline lookup yields CDR1 KGHSH and CDR2 LQKENI. V was shortened by 6 bases and J by 4 bases, with 26 bases between the two germline ends. In DNA form, the CDR3 reads TGTGCCAGCTCGCTGACTGGGATTAGCTCCTTCGGGGCAGATACGCAGTATTTT. The encoded protein is CASSLTGISSFGADTQYF. The full variable domain, rest sourced from reference TRBV18 and TRBJ2-3, is NAGVMQNPRHLVRRRGQEARLRCSPMKGHSHVYWYRQLPEEGLKFMVYLQKENIIDESGMPKERFSAEFPKEGPSILRIQQVVRGDSAAYFCASSLTGISSFGADTQYFGPGTRLTVL.

Many counts were recorded for this clonotype. The chain has TRBV10-3 and TRBJ2-1, with 9 bases identical to TRBD2. J gave up 4 bases and V 6 bases, and 7 bases lay outside the gene matches. The CDR3 runs 15 residues. The germline V gene encodes CDR1 ENHRY and CDR2 SYGVKD. The CDR3: CAISPSGGFYNEQFF. The CDR3 DNA reads TGTGCCATCAGCCCAAGCGGGGGGTTTTACAATGAGCAGTTCTTC.

Ten or more counts support this clonotype. The chain recombines TRBV7-2 with TRBJ1-4; no clear D gene. Trimming shortened V by 3 bases and J by 0 bases, and 8 bases separated the two germline ends. The CDR3 length is 15 residues. Germline values: CDR1 SGHTA, CDR2 FQGNSA. The CDR3 protein is CASSLAYSTNEKLFF. DNA for the CDR3: TGTGCCAGCAGCTTGGCGTACTCAACTAATGAAAAACTGTTTTTT.

V and J are TRBV5-4 and TRBJ1-6, with a possible D match to TRBD1 (5 bases). CDR3 length: 16 amino acids. Germline V gene sequence: CDR1 SGHNT, CDR2 YYREEE (reference sequence). Trimming stripped 4 bases from V and 8 bases from J, with 19 bases between. In DNA form, the CDR3 reads TGTGCCAGCAGCCCCCCGGGGGAAGTCGGATATTCACCCCTCCACTTT. It encodes CASSPPGEVGYSPLHF.

This clonotype was seen only a few times. The rearrangement uses TRBV7-3 and TRBJ2-3; TRBD2 matches 15 bases. This CDR3 has 19 residues. Germline V lookup: CDR1 SGHTA, CDR2 FQGTGA. With 0 bases clipped from V and 2 bases from J, the junction kept 6 bases outside the gene matches. DNA for the CDR3: TGTGCCAGCAGCTTAACTGGGGGGACTAGCGGGGGGATCACAGATACGCAGTATTTT. Translation: CASSLTGGTSGGITDTQYF. The complete variable domain, with remaining parts taken from reference TRBV7-3 and TRBJ2-3, reads GAGVSQTPSNKVTEKGKYVELRCDPISGHTALYWYRQSLGQGPEFLIYFQGTGAADDSGLPNDRFFAVRPEGSVSTLKIQRTERGDSAVYLCASSLTGGTSGGITDTQYFGPGTRLTVL.

The table lists this clonotype with a few counts. V gene TRBV11-2 combines with J gene TRBJ1-2; D remains ambiguous. V was cut by 1 base and J by 4 bases, with 13 bases left in between. The CDR3 contains 15 residues. Germline values: CDR1 SGHAT, CDR2 FQNNGV. DNA of the CDR3: TGTGCCAGCAGCTTAGGGCCGGTACCCGGCTATGGCTACACCTTC. Translation gives CASSLGPVPGYGYTF.

This clonotype was detected many times. V and J are TRBV28 and TRBJ2-2; 7 bases map to TRBD1. CDR1 and CDR2 from the germline V gene are MDHEN and SYDVKM. The CDR3 totals 12 residues. After removal of 6 bases from V and 6 bases from J, the junction contained 1 base not matched to a gene. In DNA, the CDR3 is TGTGCCAGCAGGACAGGGTCCGGGGAGCTGTTTTTT. It translates to CASRTGSGELFF. Complete variable domain (other parts from reference TRBV28 and TRBJ2-2): DVKVTQSSRYLVKRTGEKVFLECVQDMDHENMFWYRQDPGLGLRLIYFSYDVKMKEKGDIPEGYSVSREKKERFSLILESASTNQTSMYLCASRTGSGELFFGEGSRLTVL.

This clonotype appeared many times. The CDR3 loop reads CASSSHPATGNTIYF. As DNA, the CDR3 is TGTGCCAGCAGCTCTCACCCTGCTACTGGAAACACCATATATTTT. The V and J genes are TRBV7-6 and TRBJ1-3; no definite D call. Trimming removed 4 bases from V and 2 bases from J, with 12 bases in between. The CDR3 extends over 15 amino acids. CDR1 SGHVS and CDR2 FNYEAQ come from the germline V gene.

The chain has TRBV7-8 and TRBJ2-1; maybe TRBD2 (5 bases). Germline CDR1 SGHVS, CDR2 FQNEAQ. The CDR3 has 17 residues. Trimming stripped 6 bases from V and 9 bases from J, with 27 bases between. This CDR3 reads CASRLFRTGRPQVEQFF. In DNA, the CDR3 is TGTGCCAGCAGGCTATTTCGGACTGGCAGACCTCAAGTTGAGCAGTTCTTC. Using reference TRBV7-8 and TRBJ2-1 for the parts outside the CDR3, the full variable domain is GAGVSQSPRYKVAKRGQDVALRCDPISGHVSLFWYQQALGQGPEFLTYFQNEAQLDKSGLPSDRFFAERPEGSVSTLKIQRTQQEDSAVYLCASRLFRTGRPQVEQFFGPGTRLTVL.

The table lists this clonotype with a few counts. The rearrangement links TRBV19 to TRBJ1-6, with D possibly TRBD1 on 5 matching bases. The CDR3 length is 14 residues. Germline CDR1 reads LNHDA; CDR2 reads SQIVND (reference sequence). Trimming left V 4 bases short and J 10 bases short, with 14 bases between. Here the CDR3 reads CASSNEIEGSPLHF. CDR3 DNA sequence: TGTGCCAGTAGTAACGAGATCGAGGGGTCACCCCTCCACTTT.

The gene calls are TRBV5-4 and TRBJ2-1; TRBD1 agrees at 9 bases. J was trimmed by 6 bases and V by 3 bases; bases with no gene match: 7. CDR1 and CDR2 (germline): SGHNT, YYREEE (reference sequence). CDR3 length: 15 amino acids. The DNA of the CDR3 is TGTGCCAGCAGCTCAACAGGGGGCGGAGGCAATGAGCAGTTCTTC. It translates to CASSSTGGGGNEQFF.

This clonotype was seen only a few times. The chain is built from TRBV7-3 and TRBJ2-1; a weak D match, TRBD1 (5 bases). The CDR3 is made up of 13 amino acids. With 5 bases removed from V and 4 bases from J, the gap between germline ends came to 9 bases. Germline V gene sequence: CDR1 SGHTA, CDR2 FQGTGA. The CDR3 coding sequence is TGTGCCAGCAGCCCTACAGGATACAATGAGCAGTTCTTC. It translates to CASSPTGYNEQFF.

This clonotype was detected only a few times. The chain joins TRBV6-1 to TRBJ2-1, with 13 bases matching TRBD2. This CDR3 contains 15 residues. V shed 6 bases, J shed 9 bases, and the junction held 8 bases outside the gene matches. Germline V CDR1 and CDR2: MNHNS, SASEGT. The CDR3 DNA sequence: TGTGCCAGCAGCATACTAGCGGGGGGGCCCGGTGAGCAGTTCTTC. Its protein is CASSILAGGPGEQFF.

This clonotype has a count of ten or more. V and J are TRBV24-1 and TRBJ2-3, with D possibly matching TRBD1 (5 bases). The V gene's germline CDR1 is KGHDR and CDR2 SFDVKD. The germline V and J ends were trimmed by 4 bases and 1 base, with 8 bases remaining between them. CDR3 length: 14 residues. The CDR3 protein is CATSDSQGTDTQYF. For the CDR3, the DNA is TGTGCCACCAGTGACTCACAGGGCACAGATACGCAGTATTTT.

The chain recombines TRBV11-2 with TRBJ2-3, with TRBD2 matching 13 bases. Germline-derived CDR1 and CDR2 are SGHAT and FQNNGV. The CDR3 extends over 18 amino acids. The ends lost 1 base at V and 4 bases at J; junction bases unmatched: 8. The DNA of the CDR3 is TGTGCCAGCAGCTTAGTAGGCGGGGGACTAGCGGGGTCAGATACGCAGTATTTT. Protein product: CASSLVGGGLAGSDTQYF. Full variable domain (missing parts from reference TRBV11-2 and TRBJ2-3): EAGVAQSPRYKIIEKRQSVAFWCNPISGHATLYWYQQILGQGPKLLIQFQNNGVVDDSQLPKDRFSAERLKGVDSTLKIQPAKLEDSAVYLCASSLVGGGLAGSDTQYFGPGTRLTVL.

This clonotype was detected a few times. The chain joins TRBV30 to TRBJ2-5, with 7 bases that match TRBD1. CDR1 GTSNPN and CDR2 SVGIG come from the germline V gene (reference sequence). Germline trimming cut 5 bases from V and 5 bases from J; bases unmatched to any gene: 17. This CDR3 has 16 amino acids. The CDR3 here is CAWGPGRGFLWETQYF. The CDR3 region has the DNA TGTGCCTGGGGCCCCGGCAGGGGGTTTTTATGGGAGACCCAGTACTTC.

This clonotype was seen a handful of times. The gene calls are TRBV12-3 or TRBV12-4 and TRBJ2-5; D is perhaps TRBD2 (5 bases). The CDR3 has 13 residues. Trimming removed 6 bases at V and 3 bases at J, with 11 bases between. The CDR3 here is CASSPTRKETQYF. The CDR3 DNA sequence: TGTGCCAGCAGCCCCACTAGAAAAGAGACCCAGTACTTC.